A selection of T cell receptor beta chains follows, all from one sample in a study of blood T cell repertoires in COVID-19. Here immunoSEQ multiplex PCR was the method, and the copy in TCRdb shows in-frame clones only, minus some. The profile shows some 180,000 clones, approximately 85% of them singletons. Sequenced input: peripheral blood. The receptors were sampled from a woman in her sixties or seventies with acute or convalescent COVID-19. Each CDR3 is given with its conserved first and last residue. D genes are given only for firm matches. The size of a clone is reported for some rows only, either as once, few or many, or as a class for expanded clones.

>NA|TRBJ2-2|14|NA|TRBV19
CASSIIADTGELFF
TGTGCCAGTAGTATAATTGCGGACACCGGGGAGCTGTTTTTT
>NA|TRBJ2-3|16|TRBD2|TRBV9
CASSRKAGEGVDTQYF
TGTGCCAGCAGTCGCAAAGCGGGAGAAGGTGTAGATACGCAGTATTTT
>NA|TRBJ1-1|16|TRBD1|TRBV3-1/TRBV3-2
CASSQSPLRTGTEAFF
TGTGCCAGCAGCCAATCCCCCCTGCGGACAGGCACTGAAGCTTTCTTT
>NA|TRBJ2-5|11|NA|TRBV12-3/TRBV12-4
CASSLGEAQYF
TGTGCCAGCAGTTTAGGGGAGGCCCAGTACTTC
>NA|TRBJ1-3|14|TRBD1|TRBV30
CAWRRNRGINTIYF
TGTGCCTGGAGAAGAAACAGGGGGATAAACACCATATATTTT
>NA|TRBJ2-5|13|TRBD1|TRBV28
CASSGDRGETQYF
TGTGCCAGCAGTGGGGACAGGGGCGAGACCCAGTACTTC
>NA|TRBJ1-1|11|NA|TRBV29-1
CSVGQNTEAFF
TGCAGCGTAGGACAGAACACTGAAGCTTTCTTT
>NA|TRBJ1-6|15|NA|TRBV19
CASSILEGRNSPLHF
TGTGCCAGTAGTATATTAGAGGGAAGAAATTCACCCCTCCACTTT
>NA|TRBJ2-2|14|NA|TRBV11-3
CASSLGGNTGELFF
TGTGCCAGCAGCTTGGGGGGGAACACCGGGGAGCTGTTTTTT
>NA|TRBJ2-5|15|NA|TRBV27
CASSLRRTREETQYF
TGTGCCAGCAGTTTGAGGCGGACACGGGAGGAGACCCAGTACTTC
>few|TRBJ2-1|13|NA|TRBV29-1
CSVEVRIASEQFF
TGCAGCGTTGAAGTGAGGATTGCGAGCGAGCAGTTCTTC
>NA|TRBJ1-1|13|TRBD1|TRBV19
CASKGQGANEAFF
TGTGCCAGTAAAGGACAGGGGGCGAATGAAGCTTTCTTT
>NA|TRBJ1-2|12|NA|TRBV30
CAWSIGGYGYTF
TGTGCCTGGAGTATCGGGGGATACGGCTACACCTTC
>NA|TRBJ2-7|14|TRBD2|TRBV9
CASSSNIAGGEQYF
TGTGCCAGCAGCAGTAATATAGCGGGAGGCGAGCAGTACTTC
>few|TRBJ2-3|12|NA|TRBV28
CASSLYSDTQYF
TGTGCCAGCAGTTTATACTCAGATACGCAGTATTTT
>few|TRBJ1-2|14|NA|TRBV5-1
CASSLSGGDYGYTF
TGCGCCAGCAGCTTGTCAGGAGGGGACTATGGCTACACCTTC
>NA|TRBJ1-2|17|NA|TRBV24-1
CATSEGGSLKGDYGYTF
TGTGCCACCAGTGAGGGGGGGAGCCTAAAAGGGGACTATGGCTACACCTTC
>NA|TRBJ1-5|13|NA|TRBV6-6
CASRRVNNQPQHF
TGTGCCAGCAGAAGAGTTAACAATCAGCCCCAGCATTTT
>once|TRBJ2-3|19|TRBD2|TRBV28
CASSLVLRLAGGSTDTQYF
TGTGCCAGCAGTTTAGTCCTCCGACTAGCGGGGGGGAGCACAGATACGCAGTATTTT
>once|TRBJ2-1|14|TRBD2|TRBV7-3
CASSLMGTINEQFF
TGTGCCAGCAGCTTAATGGGGACTATAAATGAGCAGTTCTTC
>NA|TRBJ1-4|13|TRBD1|TRBV27
CASSPRTGDRLFF
TGTGCCAGCAGTCCTAGGACAGGCGACAGACTGTTTTTT
>NA|TRBJ1-2|13|NA|TRBV2
CASHWGGGYGYTF
TGTGCCAGCCACTGGGGGGGAGGCTATGGCTACACCTTC
>NA|TRBJ2-7|14|NA|TRBV5-1
CASSLEGGFYEQYF
TGCGCCAGCAGCTTGGAGGGGGGGTTCTACGAGCAGTACTTC
>NA|TRBJ1-3|13|NA|TRBV12-3/TRBV12-4
CASSINTGNTIYF
TGTGCCAGCAGTATTAACACTGGAAACACCATATATTTT
>NA|TRBJ1-5|12|NA|TRBV28
CASSKSNQPQHF
TGTGCCAGCAGCAAAAGCAATCAGCCCCAGCATTTT
>NA|TRBJ2-1|15|TRBD2|TRBV9
CASSPLPGTNNEQFF
TGTGCCAGCAGCCCTCTCCCCGGGACTAACAATGAGCAGTTCTTC
>once|TRBJ1-4|13|TRBD1|TRBV27
CASSAGGQTKLFF
TGTGCCAGCAGTGCAGGGGGGCAGACAAAACTGTTTTTT
>NA|TRBJ1-1|13|TRBD1|TRBV28
CASSLQGELEAFF
TGTGCCAGCAGCCTCCAGGGGGAGCTTGAAGCTTTCTTT